Presented here are 16 T cell receptor beta chains from one specimen sequenced in a study of T-cell reconstitution after alpha-beta-depleted transplantation in children. The TCRbeta library was prepared with unique molecular identifiers. Each CDR3 protein is one row after TCRdb ran MiXCR on the PCR reads. The sample shows about 200,000 distinct CDR3 sequences, about 6% of them seen only once. The specimen comprised PBMCs, sampled before TCRalphabeta/CD19-depleted stem cell transplant. All receptors derive from a girl less than two years old with combined immunodeficiency, due to receive a stem cell transplant.

This clonotype showed up just a few times. The rearrangement uses TRBV15 and TRBJ2-7, with 12 bases that match TRBD2. Unmatched junction bases numbered 12, after V lost 1 base and J lost 5 bases. Germline lookup yields CDR1 LNHNV and CDR2 YYDKDF (reference sequence). The CDR3 has 18 amino acids. CDR3 sequence: CATSRVPLAGGVGDEQYF. The CDR3 nucleotides read TGTGCCACCAGCAGAGTGCCACTAGCGGGGGGCGTGGGGGACGAGCAGTACTTC. Full variable domain (rest looked up from reference TRBV15 and TRBJ2-7): DAMVIQNPRYQVTQFGKPVTLSCSQTLNHNVMYWYQQKSSQAPKLLFHYYDKDFNNEADTPDNFQSRRPNTSFCFLDIRSPGLGDTAMYLCATSRVPLAGGVGDEQYFGPGTRLTVT.

The chain has TRBV28 and TRBJ2-7; TRBD1 is a possible D gene (5 bases). This CDR3 has 14 amino acids. Germline V gene sequence: CDR1 MDHEN, CDR2 SYDVKM. V lost 5 bases to trimming and J lost 0 bases, with 11 bases between them. In DNA form, the CDR3 reads TGTGCCAGCAGTCCCCCCAGGGCCTCCTACGAGCAGTACTTC. Translated: CASSPPRASYEQYF.

This clonotype appeared many times. The gene calls are TRBV12-3 or TRBV12-4 and TRBJ2-4; 7 nucleotides line up with TRBD1. With V trimmed by 7 bases and J by 5 bases, 8 bases remained unmatched. This CDR3 comprises 14 residues. The CDR3 sequence: CASTQIGQENIQYF. The DNA for the CDR3 is TGTGCCAGCACTCAAATAGGACAGGAAAACATTCAGTACTTC.

This clonotype was counted many times. The CDR3, as DNA: TGTGCCACCAGCAGATCACGGACTAGTAGGCAAGAGACCCAGTACTTC. Amino acid sequence: CATSRSRTSRQETQYF. The V and J genes are TRBV15 and TRBJ2-5; 7 nucleotides align to TRBD2. J was trimmed by 2 bases and V by 2 bases; bases with no gene match: 8. This CDR3 has 16 amino acids. Germline V gene lookup returns CDR1 LNHNV and CDR2 YYDKDF (reference sequence).

This clonotype was picked up many times. The rearrangement links TRBV5-6 to TRBJ2-5; possibly TRBD1 or TRBD2 for D (5 bases each). V was shortened by 3 bases and J by 6 bases, with 9 bases between the two germline ends. The germline V gene has CDR1 SGHDT and CDR2 YYEEEE. The CDR3 spans 12 residues. As DNA, the CDR3 is TGTGCCAGCAGCTGGGGGAGTAAGACCCAGTACTTC. This sequence encodes CASSWGSKTQYF.

The chain has TRBV7-8 and TRBJ2-7; either TRBD1 or TRBD2 may supply D (5 bases each). This CDR3 has 14 amino acids. V was clipped by 2 bases and J by 7 bases, with 15 bases between them. Germline CDR1 is SGHVS and CDR2 is FQNEAQ. In nucleotides, the CDR3 is TGTGCCAGCAGCTTATTAGGGGACCGCAGGGAGCAGTACTTC. Translation gives CASSLLGDRREQYF.

This clonotype was detected ten times or more. The V gene is TRBV4-3, the J gene TRBJ2-5; D ambiguous. Deletions cut 4 bases from V and 4 bases from J, with 10 bases between. There are 13 residues in the CDR3. Germline V gene lookup returns CDR1 LGHNA and CDR2 YSLEER. This chain's CDR3 is CASSRALLETQYF. In DNA, the CDR3 is TGCGCCAGCAGCCGCGCCTTGTTAGAGACCCAGTACTTC.

This clonotype was found many times. The chain combines TRBV28 with TRBJ2-1; 10 bases agree with TRBD2. This CDR3 has 18 amino acids. Germline values: CDR1 MDHEN, CDR2 SYDVKM. V dropped 4 bases and J dropped 4; count of bases not matched to a gene: 13. Here the CDR3 reads CASSSPPPSGSYYNEQFF. For the CDR3, the DNA is TGTGCCAGCAGTTCCCCTCCTCCTAGCGGGAGTTATTACAATGAGCAGTTCTTC.

This clonotype came up a few times. The V gene is TRBV29-1, the J gene TRBJ2-5, with D tentatively TRBD1 (6 bases). The CDR3 consists of 15 residues. V dropped 3 bases and J dropped 4 bases, with 18 bases sitting between them. Germline V gives CDR1 SQVTM, CDR2 ANQGSEA. For the CDR3, the DNA is TGCAGCGTTGATCCCGCAACAGGGAATCGAGAGACCCAGTACTTC. It codes for CSVDPATGNRETQYF.

Points on this clonotype: It is likely a read error, because the conserved phenylalanine at the end of the CDR3 is missing. The rearrangement uses TRBV15 and TRBJ2-7; TRBD1 aligns across 7 bases. Losses at the gene ends were 11 bases for V and 4 bases for J; bases not matched to a gene: 8. The CDR3 sequence is 12 residues long. Germline V gives CDR1 LNHNV, CDR2 YYDKDF (reference sequence). The CDR3 DNA reads as TGTGCCTCCGGGACAGAGTCTTACGAGCAGTACTAC. Protein: CASGTESYEQYY.

Comment on this clonotype: A junction end diverges from the germline sequence, so it may reflect a read error. V is TRBV3-1 and J is TRBJ2-3; 7 nucleotides line up with TRBD2. Germline CDR1 is LGHDT and CDR2 is YNNKEL (reference sequence). The CDR3 spans 19 residues. The CDR3 here is CACSQVLFRREKGTDTQYF. The CDR3 DNA sequence: TGTGCCTGCAGCCAGGTTTTATTTCGGCGGGAGAAGGGCACAGATACGCAGTATTTT.

This chain joins TRBV30 and TRBJ2-7; the D is unclear. This CDR3 region has 13 residues. Per the germline V gene, CDR1 is GTSNPN and CDR2 is SVGIG (reference sequence). The V and J ends lost 4 bases and 3 bases respectively, with 13 bases between them. CDR3 residues: CAWKSVRSYEQYF. The CDR3 region has the DNA TGTGCCTGGAAATCCGTCAGGAGCTACGAGCAGTACTTC.

This clonotype was counted ten times or more. This sequence joins TRBV6-5 and TRBJ1-1; D unresolved. Deletions cut 2 bases from V and 8 bases from J, with 12 bases between. This CDR3 is 13 amino acids long. Germline-derived CDR1 and CDR2 are MNHEY and SVGAGI. The CDR3 DNA sequence: TGTGCCAGCAGTTACATGGGGAACTCCGAAGCTTTCTTT. This encodes CASSYMGNSEAFF.

The chain joins TRBV6-1 to TRBJ2-2; possibly TRBD1 for D (5 bases). Germline V lookup: CDR1 MNHNS, CDR2 SASEGT. This CDR3 is built from 16 residues. Trimming removed 7 bases from V and 1 base from J, with 16 bases in between. CDR3 nucleotide sequence: TGTGCCAGCATCCCCCTAGGGGCAGGGAACACCGGGGAGCTGTTTTTT. Translating it yields CASIPLGAGNTGELFF.

This clonotype appeared many times. The CDR3 reads CASSQGDAKNIQYF. The CDR3 nucleotides read TGTGCCAGCAGCCAAGGGGACGCCAAAAACATTCAGTACTTC. The chain combines TRBV3-1 with TRBJ2-4; D tentatively reads TRBD1 or TRBD2 (5 bases each). V dropped 1 base and J dropped 1 base, with 5 bases sitting between them. The CDR3 spans 14 residues. CDR1 LGHDT and CDR2 YNNKEL come from the germline V gene (reference sequence). Full variable domain (rest looked up from reference TRBV3-1 and TRBJ2-4): DTAVSQTPKYLVTQMGNDKSIKCEQNLGHDTMYWYKQDSKKFLKIMFSYNNKELIINETVPNRFSPKSPDKAHLNLHINSLELGDSAVYFCASSQGDAKNIQYFGAGTRLSVL.

In its sample, this clonotype was seen many times. This chain links TRBV14 with TRBJ2-7; a weak D match, TRBD1 (6 bases). With 4 bases removed from V and 2 bases from J, the gap between germline ends came to 15 bases. Germline CDR1 reads SGHDN; CDR2 reads FVKESK. CDR3 length: 15 amino acids. The CDR3 region has the DNA TGTGCCAGCAGCCTCTTCCCTCGGACAGCCTACGAGCAGTACTTC. It yields the protein CASSLFPRTAYEQYF.